A selection of T cell receptor beta chains follows, all from one sample in a study of T-cell memory formation after mild COVID-19. TCRdb reprocessed the 5' RACE reads with MiXCR, giving one entry per CDR3 protein. The data contain around 140,000 distinct CDR3 sequences, about 6.1% of them singletons. Input material: PBMCs or a T cell subset sorted from them (not recorded which). These receptors were collected from an adult woman who had mild COVID-19 (a few samples of this study predate the infection). Cell type and time point are not known. Each CDR3 is given without its conserved first and last residue. A clone size is listed for some rows: how often the clone was seen (once, few, many), or a class if it is expanded.

clone size: many; V gene: TRBV7-9; J gene: TRBJ2-3; CDR3 protein: ASILNGDTQY
clone size: many; V gene: TRBV7-9; J gene: TRBJ1-3; CDR3 protein: ASSLGVNTIY
clone size: .; V gene: TRBV4-1; J gene: TRBJ2-3; CDR3 protein: ASSLDRGGTDTQY
clone size: few; V gene: TRBV11-3; J gene: TRBJ2-2; CDR3 protein: ASSLVAGGTGELF
clone size: .; V gene: TRBV7-3; J gene: TRBJ2-7; CDR3 protein: ASSITGQGYEQY
clone size: many; V gene: TRBV7-9; J gene: TRBJ1-1; CDR3 protein: ASSLAAVRLSVNTEAF
clone size: .; V gene: TRBV6-6; J gene: TRBJ2-7; CDR3 protein: ASSYPGTGSYEQY
clone size: many; V gene: TRBV12-3/TRBV12-4; J gene: TRBJ1-5; CDR3 protein: ASSKETGGNQPQH
clone size: many; V gene: TRBV5-5; J gene: TRBJ1-5; CDR3 protein: ASSLGTGFYQPQH
clone size: few; V gene: TRBV27; J gene: TRBJ2-7; CDR3 protein: ASSSGAGAVYEQY
clone size: few; V gene: TRBV12-3/TRBV12-4; J gene: TRBJ2-3; CDR3 protein: ASSPLGFSADTQY
clone size: many; V gene: TRBV3-1; J gene: TRBJ1-1; CDR3 protein: ASSQEGTDTEAF
clone size: many; V gene: TRBV7-3; J gene: TRBJ2-3; CDR3 protein: ASSPRGPPMDTQY
clone size: few; V gene: TRBV2; J gene: TRBJ2-5; CDR3 protein: ASGGQGARGGETQY
clone size: .; V gene: TRBV12-3/TRBV12-4; J gene: TRBJ1-1; CDR3 protein: ASSQSGKGGTEAF
clone size: few; V gene: TRBV12-3/TRBV12-4; J gene: TRBJ1-3; CDR3 protein: ASSTGVTVNTIY
clone size: .; V gene: TRBV18; J gene: TRBJ1-5; CDR3 protein: ASSPRAQDRGRVSNQPQH
clone size: many; V gene: TRBV5-1; J gene: TRBJ2-1; CDR3 protein: ASSRMDSNNEQF
clone size: many; V gene: TRBV7-2; J gene: TRBJ2-3; CDR3 protein: ASSLSVSSTDTQY
clone size: few; V gene: TRBV6-2/TRBV6-3; J gene: TRBJ2-3; CDR3 protein: ASRPRLAGGPSDTQY
clone size: many; V gene: TRBV20-1; J gene: TRBJ2-7; CDR3 protein: SADVRGIEQY
clone size: .; V gene: TRBV5-4; J gene: TRBJ2-2; CDR3 protein: ASSFWRTNTGELF
clone size: many; V gene: TRBV6-5; J gene: TRBJ2-1; CDR3 protein: ASSSDWASSYNEQF
clone size: .; V gene: TRBV15; J gene: TRBJ2-1; CDR3 protein: ATSRDQGQGMNEQF
clone size: many; V gene: TRBV29-1; J gene: TRBJ2-7; CDR3 protein: SVRVDPSTYEQY
clone size: many; V gene: TRBV29-1; J gene: TRBJ1-1; CDR3 protein: SVVRGNTEAF
clone size: .; V gene: TRBV10-3; J gene: TRBJ1-1; CDR3 protein: AISESMWALDTEAF
clone size: many; V gene: TRBV24-1; J gene: TRBJ2-7; CDR3 protein: ATSDARAPGNEQY
clone size: many; V gene: TRBV7-6; J gene: TRBJ1-1; CDR3 protein: ASSPGPPNTEAF
clone size: few; V gene: TRBV24-1; J gene: TRBJ2-5; CDR3 protein: ATSDLQPELGQETQY
clone size: .; V gene: TRBV9; J gene: TRBJ1-1; CDR3 protein: ASSLGTGGGTEAF
clone size: many; V gene: TRBV10-3; J gene: TRBJ2-3; CDR3 protein: AIREGSRADTQY
clone size: many; V gene: TRBV10-3; J gene: TRBJ2-7; CDR3 protein: AISRTGDEQY
clone size: few; V gene: TRBV6-2/TRBV6-3; J gene: TRBJ1-1; CDR3 protein: ASSDRGLMNTEAF
clone size: .; V gene: TRBV12-3/TRBV12-4; J gene: TRBJ2-7; CDR3 protein: ASSLNRQYEQY
clone size: many; V gene: TRBV20-1; J gene: TRBJ2-4; CDR3 protein: SARDPLRGVAKNIQY
clone size: .; V gene: TRBV30; J gene: TRBJ1-1; CDR3 protein: AWTYSVNTEAF
clone size: many; V gene: TRBV3-1; J gene: TRBJ2-2; CDR3 protein: ASSQESRQRAGELF
clone size: .; V gene: TRBV6-5; J gene: TRBJ2-2; CDR3 protein: ASSYGDAGELF
clone size: .; V gene: TRBV15; J gene: TRBJ1-6; CDR3 protein: ATSRDHPEQDRNSPLH
clone size: many; V gene: TRBV6-5; J gene: TRBJ2-2; CDR3 protein: ASSSSRTGGGELF
clone size: few; V gene: TRBV30; J gene: TRBJ1-3; CDR3 protein: AWSKVGPGNTIY
clone size: many; V gene: TRBV12-3/TRBV12-4; J gene: TRBJ2-1; CDR3 protein: ASSLGQSPNEQF
clone size: many; V gene: TRBV5-4; J gene: TRBJ2-7; CDR3 protein: ASSWGTGSSFYEQY
clone size: many; V gene: TRBV7-8; J gene: TRBJ2-3; CDR3 protein: ASSLRGVHASTDTQY
clone size: few; V gene: TRBV5-6; J gene: TRBJ1-2; CDR3 protein: ASSFRDRGTGYT
clone size: few; V gene: TRBV7-2; J gene: TRBJ2-1; CDR3 protein: ASTPDSGGYNEQF
clone size: many; V gene: TRBV30; J gene: TRBJ2-3; CDR3 protein: AWSVIGGPDTQY
clone size: many; V gene: TRBV7-8; J gene: TRBJ2-7; CDR3 protein: ASSPTRGSYEQY
clone size: many; V gene: TRBV5-1; J gene: TRBJ2-5; CDR3 protein: ASSFGALQETQY
clone size: few; V gene: TRBV7-9; J gene: TRBJ1-2; CDR3 protein: ASSLKGRGKLNYGYT
clone size: .; V gene: TRBV5-1; J gene: TRBJ1-2; CDR3 protein: ASSFEGASNYGYT
clone size: many; V gene: TRBV20-1; J gene: TRBJ2-3; CDR3 protein: SATRTAWADTQY